This is a list of T cell receptor beta chains from one sample in a study of cytomegalovirus exposure and HLA in healthy donors. Sequencing was performed with immunoSEQ multiplex PCR; in TCRdb, only in-frame clones are kept and a portion is missing. The table has 110,000 to 150,000 clones, approximately 94% seen once. The sequenced sample was PBMCs. These receptor sequences come from a man between 18 and 35 years old in good health and CMV-seropositive. Both conserved end residues are trimmed from each CDR3. Where a row states a size, it is once, few, many or the class of an expanded clone; other rows omit it.

>TRBJ2-3|NA|TRBV2
ASRRTSGGDTQY
>TRBJ1-2|NA|TRBV5-1
ASSGQGGSYGYT
>TRBJ1-1|NA|TRBV4-2
ASSQKDRANTEAF
>TRBJ2-5|NA|TRBV5-1
ASSFPPGLAGGSETQY
>TRBJ2-1|NA|TRBV19
ASSIGLAGFEQF
>TRBJ1-5|few|TRBV2
ASSGEGSGNQPQH
>TRBJ2-7|NA|TRBV7-6
ASSLASGSYEQY
>TRBJ2-7|NA|TRBV5-8
ASSFQALIYEQY
>TRBJ2-5|NA|TRBV29-1
SVHNRDSQETQY
>TRBJ2-7|NA|TRBV7-9
ASSLAQKGYYEQY
>TRBJ2-1|NA|TRBV2
ASRAGLLYNEQF
>TRBJ2-7|NA|TRBV28
ASSFTLAALSYEQY
>TRBJ1-2|NA|TRBV10-3
AISERGNNYGYT
>TRBJ1-5|NA|TRBV28
ASSLAQGRGQPQH
>TRBJ1-6|NA|TRBV6-1
ASRLLGGRGSPLH
>TRBJ1-5|NA|TRBV7-8
ASSLWTVGQAAQPQH
>TRBJ2-5|NA|TRBV27
ASSPTAPQETQY
>TRBJ1-5|NA|TRBV2
ASSDFLSQPQH
>TRBJ2-5|NA|TRBV5-6
ASSITSGQETQY
>TRBJ2-5|NA|TRBV11-3
ASSFSERETQY
>TRBJ2-1|NA|TRBV5-4
ASSSMKDPGRMGNEQF
>TRBJ2-5|NA|TRBV5-4
ASSPGGEAKTQY
>TRBJ2-1|NA|TRBV6-5
ASSYSIAYNEQF
>TRBJ2-1|NA|TRBV4-2
ASSQDIGRLAGNEQF
>TRBJ2-5|NA|TRBV5-1
ASSTSGGEETQY
>TRBJ1-4|NA|TRBV2
ASAKTGGQGFEKLF
>TRBJ2-5|once|TRBV4-2
ASSQESGTLQETQY
>TRBJ2-1|NA|TRBV19
ASSSFSGRGNEQF
>TRBJ2-7|NA|TRBV19
ASSPRDSSYEQY
>TRBJ2-1|NA|TRBV27
ASSKTGSSYNEQF
>TRBJ1-1|once|TRBV28
ASRPRQSLNTEAF
>TRBJ1-5|NA|TRBV6-5
ASSYSAHGGQPQH
>TRBJ1-5|NA|TRBV5-4
ASSLGGQTNQPQH
>TRBJ2-7|NA|TRBV28
ASSRPQGSRTTYEQY
>TRBJ2-1|NA|TRBV6-1
ASIGIEEQF
>TRBJ1-1|NA|TRBV5-1
ASPTGANTEAF
>TRBJ1-1|NA|TRBV28
ASSPPARDRVMGAF
>TRBJ2-1|NA|TRBV28
ASSLWERYYNEQF
>TRBJ2-3|NA|TRBV6-1
ASSDVWGHEDTQY
>TRBJ2-7|NA|TRBV29-1
SILAGGYEQY
>TRBJ2-7|NA|TRBV30
AWWDRVGEQY
>TRBJ1-5|NA|TRBV4-1
ASSHLPFDRPPQPQH
>TRBJ1-1|NA|TRBV7-9
ASSPWAGTVPPGAF
>TRBJ2-3|NA|TRBV5-1
ASSLGLAGVFSDTQY
>TRBJ2-2|NA|TRBV7-9
ASSYPTEKPQTGELF
>TRBJ2-3|NA|TRBV27
ASSVGRVGTDTQY
>TRBJ1-1|NA|TRBV9
ASSQIPVPTEAF
>TRBJ1-2|NA|TRBV6-6
ASSATGIYGYT
>TRBJ1-2|NA|TRBV30
AWGGQGGAVGYT
>TRBJ1-2|once|TRBV19
AGRDRDYGYT
>TRBJ1-4|NA|TRBV28
ASTPQRGKLF
>TRBJ2-3|NA|TRBV25-1
ASSDTKGGGGTTQY
>TRBJ2-7|NA|TRBV28
ASTGSREQY
>TRBJ2-1|once|TRBV6-5
ASAILAGGNNEQF
>TRBJ2-3|NA|TRBV11-1
ASSLSGGGVTDTQY